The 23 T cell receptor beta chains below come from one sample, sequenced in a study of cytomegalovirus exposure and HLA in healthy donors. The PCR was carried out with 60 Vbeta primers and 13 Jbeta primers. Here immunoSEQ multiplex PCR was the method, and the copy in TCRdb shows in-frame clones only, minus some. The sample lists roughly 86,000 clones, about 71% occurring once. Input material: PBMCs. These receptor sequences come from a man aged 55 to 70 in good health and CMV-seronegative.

The CDR3 region has the DNA TGTGCCAGCAGCTCCAGGACTAGCGGGAGCACATCGGGGGGGCAGTTCTTC. It translates to CASSSRTSGSTSGGQFF. This rearrangement joins TRBV7-2 to TRBJ2-1, with 13 positions matching TRBD2. The germline gives CDR1 SGHTA, CDR2 FQGNSA. After removal of 4 bases from V and 12 bases from J, the junction contained 15 bases not matched to a gene. This CDR3 spans 17 amino acids.

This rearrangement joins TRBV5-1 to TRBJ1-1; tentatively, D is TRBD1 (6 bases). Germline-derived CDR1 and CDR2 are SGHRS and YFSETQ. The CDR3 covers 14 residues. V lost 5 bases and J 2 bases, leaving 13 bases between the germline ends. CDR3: CASSRDNRNTEAFF. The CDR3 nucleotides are TGCGCCAGCAGTCGGGACAATAGAAACACTGAAGCTTTCTTT.

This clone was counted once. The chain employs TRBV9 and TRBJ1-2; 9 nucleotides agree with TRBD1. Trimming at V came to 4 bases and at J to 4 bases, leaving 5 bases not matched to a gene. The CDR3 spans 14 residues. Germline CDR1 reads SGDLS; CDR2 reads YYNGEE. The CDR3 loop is CASSPQGAVYGYTF. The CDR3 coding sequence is TGTGCCAGCAGCCCACAGGGGGCAGTCTATGGCTACACCTTC.

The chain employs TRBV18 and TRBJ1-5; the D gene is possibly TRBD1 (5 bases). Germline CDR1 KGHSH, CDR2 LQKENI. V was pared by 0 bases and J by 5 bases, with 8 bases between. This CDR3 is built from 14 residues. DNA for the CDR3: TGTGCCAGCTCACCACCAGGGGATTATCAGCCCCAGCATTTT. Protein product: CASSPPGDYQPQHF.

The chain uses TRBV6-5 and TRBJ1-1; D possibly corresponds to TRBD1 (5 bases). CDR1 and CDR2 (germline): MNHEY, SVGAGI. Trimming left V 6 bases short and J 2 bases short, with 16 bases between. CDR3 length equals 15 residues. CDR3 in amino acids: CASSPDRRGNTEAFF. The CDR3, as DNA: TGTGCCAGCAGCCCCGATAGGAGGGGTAACACTGAAGCTTTCTTT.

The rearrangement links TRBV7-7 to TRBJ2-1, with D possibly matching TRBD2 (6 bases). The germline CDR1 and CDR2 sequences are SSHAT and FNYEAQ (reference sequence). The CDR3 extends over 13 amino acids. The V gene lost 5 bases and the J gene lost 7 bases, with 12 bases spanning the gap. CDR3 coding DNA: TGTGCCAGCAGCCAGGGACTCGTGAATGAGCAGTTCTTC. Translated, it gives CASSQGLVNEQFF.

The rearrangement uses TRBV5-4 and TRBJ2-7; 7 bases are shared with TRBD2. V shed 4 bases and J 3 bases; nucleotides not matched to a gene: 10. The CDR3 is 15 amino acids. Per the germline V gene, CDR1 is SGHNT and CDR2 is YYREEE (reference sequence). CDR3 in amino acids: CASSQEAGVLYEQYF. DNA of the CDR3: TGTGCCAGCAGCCAGGAGGCGGGGGTCCTCTACGAGCAGTACTTC.

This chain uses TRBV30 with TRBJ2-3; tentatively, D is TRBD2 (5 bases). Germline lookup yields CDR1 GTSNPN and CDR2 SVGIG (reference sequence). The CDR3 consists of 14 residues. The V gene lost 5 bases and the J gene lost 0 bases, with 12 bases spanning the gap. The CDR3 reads CAWETGVSTDTQYF. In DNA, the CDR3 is TGTGCCTGGGAGACCGGGGTTAGCACAGATACGCAGTATTTT.

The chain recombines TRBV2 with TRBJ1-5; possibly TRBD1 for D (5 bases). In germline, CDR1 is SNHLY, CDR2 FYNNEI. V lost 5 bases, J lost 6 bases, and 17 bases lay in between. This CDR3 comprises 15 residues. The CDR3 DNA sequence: TGTGCCAGCAGTCGAGATCCCCAGGGTGGTCAGCCCCAGCATTTT. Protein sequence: CASSRDPQGGQPQHF.

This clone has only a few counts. The CDR3 sequence: CASSDEPGDRGYGYTF. DNA of the CDR3: TGTGCCAGCAGTGATGAGCCTGGGGACAGGGGTTATGGCTACACCTTC. This chain joins TRBV2 and TRBJ1-2, with 10 bases that match TRBD1. Germline CDR1 SNHLY, CDR2 FYNNEI. The V segment lost 3 bases and the J segment 5 bases; nucleotides outside the gene matches: 9. This CDR3 has 16 amino acids.

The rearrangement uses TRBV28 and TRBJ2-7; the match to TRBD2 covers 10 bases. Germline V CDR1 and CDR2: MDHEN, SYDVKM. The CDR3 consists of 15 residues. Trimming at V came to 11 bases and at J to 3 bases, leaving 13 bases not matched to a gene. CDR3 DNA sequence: TGTGCCGCAACACCCTCACTAGCGGGAAACTACGAGCAGTACTTC. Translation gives CAATPSLAGNYEQYF.

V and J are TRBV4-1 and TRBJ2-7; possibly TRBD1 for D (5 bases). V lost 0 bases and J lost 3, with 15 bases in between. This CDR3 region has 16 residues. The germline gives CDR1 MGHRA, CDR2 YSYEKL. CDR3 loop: CASSQDPQGIGYEQYF. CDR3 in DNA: TGCGCCAGCAGCCAAGATCCCCAGGGTATTGGCTACGAGCAGTACTTC.

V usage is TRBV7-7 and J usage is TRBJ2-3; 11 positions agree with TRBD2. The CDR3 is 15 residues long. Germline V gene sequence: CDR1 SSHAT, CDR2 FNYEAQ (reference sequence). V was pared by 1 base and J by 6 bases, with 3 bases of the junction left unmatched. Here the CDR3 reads CASSLGLAGGDTQYF. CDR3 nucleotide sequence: TGTGCCAGCAGCTTAGGGCTAGCGGGAGGTGATACGCAGTATTTT.

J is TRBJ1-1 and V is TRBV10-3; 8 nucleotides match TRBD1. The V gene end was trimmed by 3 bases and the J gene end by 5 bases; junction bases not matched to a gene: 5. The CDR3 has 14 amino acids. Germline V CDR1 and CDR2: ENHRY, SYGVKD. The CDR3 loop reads CAISDGDRLTEAFF. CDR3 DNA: TGTGCCATCAGTGACGGGGACAGGCTTACTGAAGCTTTCTTT.

CDR3 residues: CSVEDHTATNEKLFF. The DNA for the CDR3 is TGCAGCGTTGAAGATCATACAGCAACTAATGAAAAACTGTTTTTT. This chain connects TRBV29-1 to TRBJ1-4; D gene unclear. Per germline, CDR1 SQVTM and CDR2 ANQGSEA. The CDR3 consists of 15 residues. V gave up 0 bases and J gave up 0 bases, with 8 bases separating them.

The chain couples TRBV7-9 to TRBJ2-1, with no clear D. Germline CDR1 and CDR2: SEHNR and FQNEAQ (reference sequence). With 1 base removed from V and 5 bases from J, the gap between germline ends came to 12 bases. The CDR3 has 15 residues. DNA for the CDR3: TGTGCCAGCAGCTTAGATTTGGCGGTTAACAATGAGCAGTTCTTC. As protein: CASSLDLAVNNEQFF.

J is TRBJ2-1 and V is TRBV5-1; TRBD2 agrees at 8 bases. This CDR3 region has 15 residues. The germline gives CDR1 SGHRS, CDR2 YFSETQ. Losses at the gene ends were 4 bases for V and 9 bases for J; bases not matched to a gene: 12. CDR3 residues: CASSPTGLVLGEQFF. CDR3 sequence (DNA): TGCGCCAGCAGCCCCACGGGACTAGTCCTTGGTGAGCAGTTCTTC. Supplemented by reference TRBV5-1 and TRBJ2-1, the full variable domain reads KAGVTQTPRYLIKTRGQQVTLSCSPISGHRSVSWYQQTPGQGLQFLFEYFSETQRNKGNFPGRFSGRQFSNSRSEMNVSTLELGDSALYLCASSPTGLVLGEQFFGPGTRLTVL.

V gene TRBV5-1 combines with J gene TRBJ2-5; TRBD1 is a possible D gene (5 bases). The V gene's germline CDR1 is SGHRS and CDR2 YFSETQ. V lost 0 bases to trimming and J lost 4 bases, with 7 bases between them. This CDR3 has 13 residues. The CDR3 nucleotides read TGCGCCAGCAGCTTGGGGACACGAGAGACCCAGTACTTC. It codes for CASSLGTRETQYF.

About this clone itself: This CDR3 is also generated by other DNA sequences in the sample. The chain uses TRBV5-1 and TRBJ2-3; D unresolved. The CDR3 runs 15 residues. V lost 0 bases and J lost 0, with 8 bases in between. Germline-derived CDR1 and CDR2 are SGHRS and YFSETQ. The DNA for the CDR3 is TGCGCCAGCAGCTTGGTGGCAGGTAGCACAGATACGCAGTATTTT. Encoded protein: CASSLVAGSTDTQYF.

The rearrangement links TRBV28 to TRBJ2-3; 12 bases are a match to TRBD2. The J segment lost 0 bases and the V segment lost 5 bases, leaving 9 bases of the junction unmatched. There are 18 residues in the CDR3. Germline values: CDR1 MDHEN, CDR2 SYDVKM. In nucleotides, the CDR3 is TGTGCCAGCAGTCTGCCTAGCGGGAGGGCCTATAGCACAGATACGCAGTATTTT. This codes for CASSLPSGRAYSTDTQYF.

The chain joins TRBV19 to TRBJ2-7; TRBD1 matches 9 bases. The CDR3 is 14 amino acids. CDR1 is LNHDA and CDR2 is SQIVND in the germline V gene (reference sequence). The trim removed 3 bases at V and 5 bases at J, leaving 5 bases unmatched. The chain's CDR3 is CASSIGDRANEQYF. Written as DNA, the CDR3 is TGTGCCAGTAGTATTGGGGACAGGGCAAACGAGCAGTACTTC. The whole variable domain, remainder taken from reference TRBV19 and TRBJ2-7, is DGGITQSPKYLFRKEGQNVTLSCEQNLNHDAMYWYRQDPGQGLRLIYYSQIVNDFQKGDIAEGYSVSREKKESFPLTVTSAQKNPTAFYLCASSIGDRANEQYFGPGTRLTVT.

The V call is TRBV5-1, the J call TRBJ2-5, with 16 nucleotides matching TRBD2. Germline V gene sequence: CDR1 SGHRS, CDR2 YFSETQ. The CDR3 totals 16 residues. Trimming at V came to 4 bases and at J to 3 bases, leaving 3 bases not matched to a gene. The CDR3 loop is CASSIGTSGGEETQYF. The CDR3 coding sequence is TGCGCCAGCAGCATTGGGACTAGCGGGGGGGAAGAGACCCAGTACTTC. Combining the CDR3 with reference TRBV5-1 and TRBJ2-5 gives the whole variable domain KAGVTQTPRYLIKTRGQQVTLSCSPISGHRSVSWYQQTPGQGLQFLFEYFSETQRNKGNFPGRFSGRQFSNSRSEMNVSTLELGDSALYLCASSIGTSGGEETQYFGPGTRLLVL.

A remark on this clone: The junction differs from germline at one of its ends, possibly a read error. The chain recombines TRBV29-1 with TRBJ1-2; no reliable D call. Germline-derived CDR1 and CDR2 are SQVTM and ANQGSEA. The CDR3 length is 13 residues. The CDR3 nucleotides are TGCAGCGTTGATCTTAATGGGGTGAGCGGCTACCCCTTC. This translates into CSVDLNGVSGYPF. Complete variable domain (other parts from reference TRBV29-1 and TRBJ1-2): SAVISQKPSRDICQRGTSLTIQCQVDSQVTMMFWYRQQPGQSLTLIATANQGSEATYESGFVIDKFPISRPNLTFSTLTVSNMSPEDSSIYLCSVDLNGVSGYPFGSGTRLTVV.